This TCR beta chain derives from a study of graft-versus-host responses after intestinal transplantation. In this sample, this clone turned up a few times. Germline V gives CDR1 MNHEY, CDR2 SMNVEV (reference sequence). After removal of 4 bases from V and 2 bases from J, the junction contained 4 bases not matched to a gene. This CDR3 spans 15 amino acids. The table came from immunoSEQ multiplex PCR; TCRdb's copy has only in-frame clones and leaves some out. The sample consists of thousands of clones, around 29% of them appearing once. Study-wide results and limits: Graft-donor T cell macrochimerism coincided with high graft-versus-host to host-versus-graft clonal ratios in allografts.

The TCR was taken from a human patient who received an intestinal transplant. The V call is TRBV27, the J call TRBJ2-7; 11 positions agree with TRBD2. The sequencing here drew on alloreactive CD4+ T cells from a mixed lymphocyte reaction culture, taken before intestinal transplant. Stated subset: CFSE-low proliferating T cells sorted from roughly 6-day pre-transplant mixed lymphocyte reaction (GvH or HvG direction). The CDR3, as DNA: TGTGCCAGCAGTTCGATAGCGGGAGGGCCCTACGAGCAGTACTTC. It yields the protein CASSSIAGGPYEQYF.